This T cell receptor (beta chain) comes out of a study of blood T cell repertoires in COVID-19. The CDR3 is 15 residues long. CDR1 MNHEY and CDR2 SVGAGI come from the germline V gene. Trimming cost V 6 bases and J 4 bases; bases outside gene matches: 8. Authors' data handling: Reference gene primers were amplified, and this amplification served to estimate nucleated cell counts. TCRdb keeps only in-frame clones here, not all; method: immunoSEQ multiplex PCR. The V and J calls and clone size come from that table; D and trimming were worked out from the DNA. The sample lists some 99,000 clones, over 75% occurring once.

The rearrangement links TRBV6-5 to TRBJ1-2, with 10 bases fitting TRBD1. Specimen: peripheral blood. The source is a woman older than 75 with acute or convalescent COVID-19. The CDR3 loop is CASRSGTGVFYGYTF. CDR3 bases: TGTGCCAGCAGGTCCGGGACAGGGGTATTCTATGGCTACACCTTC.